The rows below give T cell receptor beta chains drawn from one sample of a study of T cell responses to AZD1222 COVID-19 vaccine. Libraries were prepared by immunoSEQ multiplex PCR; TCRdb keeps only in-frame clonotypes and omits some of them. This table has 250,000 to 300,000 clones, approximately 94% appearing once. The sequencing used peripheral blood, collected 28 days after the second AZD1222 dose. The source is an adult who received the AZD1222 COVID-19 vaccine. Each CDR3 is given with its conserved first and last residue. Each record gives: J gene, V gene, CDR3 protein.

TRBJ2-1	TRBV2	CASSEARTFRRFF
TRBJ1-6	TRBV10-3	CAIRDSRSGSPLHF
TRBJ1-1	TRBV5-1	CASSPLGGNTEAFF
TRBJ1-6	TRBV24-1	CATSDFGTGTSPLHF
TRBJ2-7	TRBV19	CASSIEPGLGYEQYF
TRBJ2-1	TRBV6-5	CASSYQLAGDIYEQFF
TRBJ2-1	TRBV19	CASSTRRSGSNREQFF
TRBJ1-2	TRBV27	CASSPLGGGYGYTF
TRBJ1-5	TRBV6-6	CASSFRAYSNQPQHF
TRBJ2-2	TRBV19	CASTRGGDTGELFF
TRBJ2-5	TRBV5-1	CASSLVEGRGTQYF